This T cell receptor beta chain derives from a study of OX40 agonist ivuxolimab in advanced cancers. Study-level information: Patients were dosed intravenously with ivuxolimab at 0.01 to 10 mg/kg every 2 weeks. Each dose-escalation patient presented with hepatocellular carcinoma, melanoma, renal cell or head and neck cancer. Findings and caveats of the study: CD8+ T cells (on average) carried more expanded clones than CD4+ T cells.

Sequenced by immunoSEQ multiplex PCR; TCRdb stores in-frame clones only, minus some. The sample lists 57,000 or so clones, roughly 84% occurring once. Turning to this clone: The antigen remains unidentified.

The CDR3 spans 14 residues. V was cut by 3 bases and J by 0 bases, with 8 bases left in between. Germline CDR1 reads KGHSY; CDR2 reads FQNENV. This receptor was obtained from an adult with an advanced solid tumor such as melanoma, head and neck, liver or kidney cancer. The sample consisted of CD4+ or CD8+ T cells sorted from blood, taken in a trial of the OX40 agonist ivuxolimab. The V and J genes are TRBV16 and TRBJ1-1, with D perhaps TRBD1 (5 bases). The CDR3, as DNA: TGTGCCAGCAGCCAGGGACGGATGAACACTGAAGCTTTCTTT. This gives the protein CASSQGRMNTEAFF.